The T cell receptor (beta chain) under discussion was sequenced for a study of cytomegalovirus exposure and HLA in healthy donors. This clone has a single count. V lost 2 bases and J lost 7; bases outside the gene matches: 7. Looked up from germline, CDR1 is MDHEN and CDR2 is SYDVKM. There are 15 residues in the CDR3. PCR primers comprised 60 Vbeta and 13 Jbeta primers. Libraries were prepared by immunoSEQ multiplex PCR; TCRdb keeps only in-frame clonotypes and omits some of them. The sample lists roughly 120,000 clones; 75% to 85% were seen once. The chain joins TRBV28 to TRBJ1-3; 8 nucleotides agree with TRBD1. The specimen sequenced was PBMCs. This TCR came from a male donor in good health and CMV-seronegative. CDR3: CASSLLQGAVNTIYF. CDR3 sequence (DNA): TGTGCCAGCAGTTTACTCCAGGGGGCGGTCAACACCATATATTTT.